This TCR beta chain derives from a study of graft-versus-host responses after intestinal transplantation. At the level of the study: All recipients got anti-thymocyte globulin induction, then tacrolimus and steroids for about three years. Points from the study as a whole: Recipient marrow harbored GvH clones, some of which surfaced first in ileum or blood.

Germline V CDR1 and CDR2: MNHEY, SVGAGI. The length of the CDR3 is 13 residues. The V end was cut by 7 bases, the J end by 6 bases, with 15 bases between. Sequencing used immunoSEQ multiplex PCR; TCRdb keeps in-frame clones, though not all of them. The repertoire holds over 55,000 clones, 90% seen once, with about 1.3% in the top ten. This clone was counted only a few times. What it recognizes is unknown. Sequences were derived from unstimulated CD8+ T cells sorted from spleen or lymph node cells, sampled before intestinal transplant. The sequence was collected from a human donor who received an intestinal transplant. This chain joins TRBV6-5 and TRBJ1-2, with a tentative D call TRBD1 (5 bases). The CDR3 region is CASTPGPWDGYTF. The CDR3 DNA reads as TGTGCCAGCACCCCAGGGCCCTGGGATGGCTACACCTTC.